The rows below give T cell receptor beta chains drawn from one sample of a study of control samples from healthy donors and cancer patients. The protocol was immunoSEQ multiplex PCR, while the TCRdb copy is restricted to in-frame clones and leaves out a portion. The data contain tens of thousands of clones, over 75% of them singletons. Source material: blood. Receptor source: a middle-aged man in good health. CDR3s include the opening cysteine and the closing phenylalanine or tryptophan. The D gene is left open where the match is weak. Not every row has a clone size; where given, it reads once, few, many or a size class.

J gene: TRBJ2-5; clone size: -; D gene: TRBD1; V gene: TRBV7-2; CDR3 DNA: TGTGCCAGCGACGGACAGGGGGCTGAGACCCAGTACTTC; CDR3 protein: CASDGQGAETQYF
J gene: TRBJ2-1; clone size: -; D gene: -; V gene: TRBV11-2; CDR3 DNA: TGTGCCAGCAGCTTAGATTTGGTGTGGGATGAGCAGTTCTTC; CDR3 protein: CASSLDLVWDEQFF
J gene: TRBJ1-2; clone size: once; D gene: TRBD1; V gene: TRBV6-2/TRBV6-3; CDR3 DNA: TGTGCCAGCAGTTATTCGGACAGGATCTATGGCTACACCTTC; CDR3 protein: CASSYSDRIYGYTF
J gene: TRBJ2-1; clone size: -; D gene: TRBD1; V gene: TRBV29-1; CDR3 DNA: TGCAGCGTTGGGGACAGGAGCTACAATGAGCAGTTCTTC; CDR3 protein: CSVGDRSYNEQFF
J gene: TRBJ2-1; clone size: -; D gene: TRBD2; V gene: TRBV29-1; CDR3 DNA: TGCAGCGCTAGGAGGATGAGCGGGAGGCCCTACAATGAGCAGTTCTTC; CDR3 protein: CSARRMSGRPYNEQFF
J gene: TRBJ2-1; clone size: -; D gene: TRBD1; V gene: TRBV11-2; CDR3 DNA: TGTGCCAGCACCCCGGGACAGAGCTACAATGAGCAGTTCTTC; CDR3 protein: CASTPGQSYNEQFF
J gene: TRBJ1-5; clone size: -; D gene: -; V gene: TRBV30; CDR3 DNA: TGTGCCTGGAGTGGACGAACGAGGAACAATCAGCCCCAGCATTTT; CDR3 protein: CAWSGRTRNNQPQHF
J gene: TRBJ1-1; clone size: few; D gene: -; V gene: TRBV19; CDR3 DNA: TGTGCCAGTAGTTACGGGGGGGTCTCTGAAGCTTTCTTT; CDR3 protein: CASSYGGVSEAFF
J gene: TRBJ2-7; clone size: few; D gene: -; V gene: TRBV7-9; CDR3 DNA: TGTGCCAGCAGCTTAGACGGCGGGACCCCCTACGAGCAGTACTTC; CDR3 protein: CASSLDGGTPYEQYF
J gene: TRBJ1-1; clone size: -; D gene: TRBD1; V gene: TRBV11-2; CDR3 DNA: TGTGCCAGCAGCGGTCTTAGGAGACAGGGGGCCGCTGAAGCTTTCTTT; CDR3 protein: CASSGLRRQGAAEAFF
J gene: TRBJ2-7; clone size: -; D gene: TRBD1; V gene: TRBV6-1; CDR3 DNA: TGTGCCAGCAGTGGCCCCTGGGACAGACAGACCCCCTACGAGCAGTACTTC; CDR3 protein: CASSGPWDRQTPYEQYF
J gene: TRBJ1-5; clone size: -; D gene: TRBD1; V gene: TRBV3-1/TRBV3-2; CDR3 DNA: TGTGCCAGCAGCCAAGGACAGGGAGGACAGCCCCAGCATTTT; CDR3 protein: CASSQGQGGQPQHF
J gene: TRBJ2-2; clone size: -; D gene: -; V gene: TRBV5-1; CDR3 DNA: TGCGCCAGCAGCGAACAGGAAAAGCTTCTGTTTTTT; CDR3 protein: CASSEQEKLLFF
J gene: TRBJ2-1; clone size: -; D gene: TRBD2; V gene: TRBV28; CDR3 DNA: TGTGCCAGCAGTTTCCCTAGCGGTAAGAATGAGCAGTTCTTC; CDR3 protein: CASSFPSGKNEQFF
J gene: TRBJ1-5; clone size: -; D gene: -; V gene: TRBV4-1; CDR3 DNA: TGCGCCAGCAGCCAAGGAGTGGGGTATCAGCCCCAGCATTTT; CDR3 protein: CASSQGVGYQPQHF
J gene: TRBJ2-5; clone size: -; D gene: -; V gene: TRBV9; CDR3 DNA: TGTGCCAGCAGCCTCGGGCGGCAAGAGACCCAGTACTTC; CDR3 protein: CASSLGRQETQYF
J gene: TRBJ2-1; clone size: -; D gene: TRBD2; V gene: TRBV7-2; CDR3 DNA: TGTGCCAGCAGCTTAGGGGAGAGACTAGCGGGCTACAATGAGCAGTTCTTC; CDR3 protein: CASSLGERLAGYNEQFF
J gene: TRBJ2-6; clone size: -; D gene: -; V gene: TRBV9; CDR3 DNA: TGTGCCAGCAGCCCCCGACAGGTATCATCTGGGGCCAACGTCCTGACTTTC; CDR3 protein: CASSPRQVSSGANVLTF
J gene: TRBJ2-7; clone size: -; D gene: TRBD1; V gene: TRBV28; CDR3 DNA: TGTGCCACTCTATGGGACAGACACGAGCAGTACTTC; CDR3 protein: CATLWDRHEQYF
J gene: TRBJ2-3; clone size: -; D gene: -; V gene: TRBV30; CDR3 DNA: TGTGCCTGGAGTGTACGTTTATCTTGGGGTAGCGCGACGGGCACAGATACGCAGTATTTT; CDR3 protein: CAWSVRLSWGSATGTDTQYF
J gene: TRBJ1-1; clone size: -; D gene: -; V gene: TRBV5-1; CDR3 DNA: TGCGCCAGCAGCTTGGCCCTACAGGGCTCGAACACTGAAGCTTTCTTT; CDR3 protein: CASSLALQGSNTEAFF
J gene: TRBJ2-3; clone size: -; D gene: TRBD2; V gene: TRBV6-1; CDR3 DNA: TGTGCCAGCAGTGAATTAAGCGGGGGGGCCGTTGATACGCAGTATTTT; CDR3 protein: CASSELSGGAVDTQYF
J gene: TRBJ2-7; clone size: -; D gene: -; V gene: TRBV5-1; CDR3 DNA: TGCGCCAGCAGCCCTTCCAGTGGCAGCTACGAGCAGTACTTC; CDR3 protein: CASSPSSGSYEQYF
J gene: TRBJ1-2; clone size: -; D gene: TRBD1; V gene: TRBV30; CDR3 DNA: TGTGCCTGGAGTCCTCTAACCGGGGGGACAGGGGGCAGATTGAGTGGCTACACCTTC; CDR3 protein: CAWSPLTGGTGGRLSGYTF
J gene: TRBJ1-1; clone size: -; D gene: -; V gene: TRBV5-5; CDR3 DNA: TGTGCCAGCAGCCCTTCCCGGGTCCTGGGTACCGCTGAAGCTTTCTTT; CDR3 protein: CASSPSRVLGTAEAFF
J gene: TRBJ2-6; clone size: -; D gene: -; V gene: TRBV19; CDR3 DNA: TGTGCCAGTACCATGGGAGGATCTGGGGCCAACGTCCTGACTTTC; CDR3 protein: CASTMGGSGANVLTF
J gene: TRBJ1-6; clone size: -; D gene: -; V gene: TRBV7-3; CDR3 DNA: TGTGCCAGCAGCCCGGCGGGGTTGGGGTCTTCACCCCTCCACTTT; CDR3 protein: CASSPAGLGSSPLHF
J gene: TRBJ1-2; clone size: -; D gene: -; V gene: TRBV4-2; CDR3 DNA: TGTGCCAGCAGCCAGGACACCGACTATGGCTACACCTTC; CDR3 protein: CASSQDTDYGYTF
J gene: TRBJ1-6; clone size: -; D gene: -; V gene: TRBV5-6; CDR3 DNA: TGTGCCAGCAGCCTGTTCGGGGACCCAAATAATTCACCCCTCCACTTT; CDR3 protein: CASSLFGDPNNSPLHF
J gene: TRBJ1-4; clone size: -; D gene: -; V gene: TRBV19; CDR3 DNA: TGTGCCAGTAGTATAGACCGGACACGAGCAACTAATGAAAAACTGTTTTTT; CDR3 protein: CASSIDRTRATNEKLFF
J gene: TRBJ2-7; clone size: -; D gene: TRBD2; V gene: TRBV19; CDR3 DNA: TGTGCCAGTAGTATCGGGAGGGGCCCCTCCTACGAGCAGTACTTC; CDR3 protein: CASSIGRGPSYEQYF
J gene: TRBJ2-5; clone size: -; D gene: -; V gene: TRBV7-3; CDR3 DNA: TGTGCCAGCAGCTTAGGGGTGCGCCTTCACTTC; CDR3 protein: CASSLGVRLHF
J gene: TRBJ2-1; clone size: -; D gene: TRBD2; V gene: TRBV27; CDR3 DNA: TGTGCCAGCAGTTTAGTAACTAGCGGGGGGGCTTCCTACAATGAGCAGTTCTTC; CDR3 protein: CASSLVTSGGASYNEQFF
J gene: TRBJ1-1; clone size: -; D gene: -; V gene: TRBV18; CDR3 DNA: TGTGCCAGCTCACCTAGGACGGACACTGAAGCTTTCTTT; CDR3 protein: CASSPRTDTEAFF
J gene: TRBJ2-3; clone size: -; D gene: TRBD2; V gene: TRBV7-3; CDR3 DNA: TGTGCCAGCAGCTTACACCGTGTGGGAGGGATCGGTGGGGATACGCAGTATTTT; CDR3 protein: CASSLHRVGGIGGDTQYF
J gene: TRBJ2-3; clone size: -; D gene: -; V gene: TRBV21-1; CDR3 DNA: TGTGCCAGCACCCCAACCCGGGACCCAAAGGCGACAGATACGCAGTATTTT; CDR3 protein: CASTPTRDPKATDTQYF
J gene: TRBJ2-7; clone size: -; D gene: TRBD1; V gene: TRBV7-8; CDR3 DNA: TGTGCCAGCAGCGCCGACAGGGGGCAATCCTACGAGCAGTACTTC; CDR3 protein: CASSADRGQSYEQYF
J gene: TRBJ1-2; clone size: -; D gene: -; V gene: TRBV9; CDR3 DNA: TGTGCCAGCAGCCTCCGGACAGCTAACTATGGCTACACCTTC; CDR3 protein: CASSLRTANYGYTF
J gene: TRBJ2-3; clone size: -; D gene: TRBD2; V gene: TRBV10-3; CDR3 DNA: TGTGCCATCAGACCGACTAGCGGGACGGGCACAGATACGCAGTATTTT; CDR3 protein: CAIRPTSGTGTDTQYF
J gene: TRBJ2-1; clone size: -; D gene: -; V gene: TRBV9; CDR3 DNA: TGTGCCAGCAGCGCCCAAGCCTTAGGGCGTGATGAGCAGTTCTTC; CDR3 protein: CASSAQALGRDEQFF
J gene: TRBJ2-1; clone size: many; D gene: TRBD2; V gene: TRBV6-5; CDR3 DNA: TGTGCCAGCACCCTAGCGGGGGCCGGGGAGAATGAGCAGTTCTTC; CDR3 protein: CASTLAGAGENEQFF
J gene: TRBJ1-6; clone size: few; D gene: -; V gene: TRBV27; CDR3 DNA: TGTGCCAGCGGCCCGGGTTCACCCCTCCACTTT; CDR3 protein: CASGPGSPLHF
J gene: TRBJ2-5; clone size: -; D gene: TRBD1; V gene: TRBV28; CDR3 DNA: TGTGCCAGCAGCACTTCCTCAGGGGGAGAGACCCAGTACTTC; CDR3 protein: CASSTSSGGETQYF
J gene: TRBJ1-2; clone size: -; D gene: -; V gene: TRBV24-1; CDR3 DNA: TGTGCCACCAGTCGGGTGGGGCTAGACAGTCCCTATGGCTACACCTTC; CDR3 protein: CATSRVGLDSPYGYTF
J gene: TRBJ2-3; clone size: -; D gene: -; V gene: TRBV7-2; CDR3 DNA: TGTGCCAGCAGCTCCCTTGGTAGCACAGATACGCAGTATTTT; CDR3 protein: CASSSLGSTDTQYF
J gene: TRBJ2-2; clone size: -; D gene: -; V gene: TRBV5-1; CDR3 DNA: TGCGCCAGCAGCTTGGAAGGGGTTCGGACCGGGGAGCTGTTTTTT; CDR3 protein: CASSLEGVRTGELFF